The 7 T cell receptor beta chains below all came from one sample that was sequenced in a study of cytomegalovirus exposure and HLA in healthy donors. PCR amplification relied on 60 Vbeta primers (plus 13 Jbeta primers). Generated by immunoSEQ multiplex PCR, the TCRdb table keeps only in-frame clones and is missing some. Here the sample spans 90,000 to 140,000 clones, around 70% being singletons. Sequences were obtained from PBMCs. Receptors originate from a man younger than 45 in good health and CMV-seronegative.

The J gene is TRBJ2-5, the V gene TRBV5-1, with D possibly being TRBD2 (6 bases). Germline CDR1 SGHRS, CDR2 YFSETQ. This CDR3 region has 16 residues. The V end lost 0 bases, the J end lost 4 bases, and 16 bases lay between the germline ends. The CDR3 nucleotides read TGCGCCAGCAGCTTGGGGTCGACGGGGGTCCGAGAGACCCAGTACTTC. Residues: CASSLGSTGVRETQYF.

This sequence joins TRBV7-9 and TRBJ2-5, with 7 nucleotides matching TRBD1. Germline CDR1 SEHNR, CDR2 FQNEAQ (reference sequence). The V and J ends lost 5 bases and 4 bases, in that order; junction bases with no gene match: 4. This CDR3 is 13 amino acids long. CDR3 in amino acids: CASSRQGRETQYF. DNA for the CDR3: TGTGCCAGCAGCCGACAGGGACGAGAGACCCAGTACTTC.

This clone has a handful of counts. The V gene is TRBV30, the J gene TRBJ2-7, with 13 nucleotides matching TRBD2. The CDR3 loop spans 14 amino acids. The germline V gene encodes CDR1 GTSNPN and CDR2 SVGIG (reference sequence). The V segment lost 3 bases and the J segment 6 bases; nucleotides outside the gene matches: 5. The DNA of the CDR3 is TGTGCCTGGAGCACGGGACTAGCGGGAAGCGAGCAGTACTTC. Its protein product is CAWSTGLAGSEQYF.

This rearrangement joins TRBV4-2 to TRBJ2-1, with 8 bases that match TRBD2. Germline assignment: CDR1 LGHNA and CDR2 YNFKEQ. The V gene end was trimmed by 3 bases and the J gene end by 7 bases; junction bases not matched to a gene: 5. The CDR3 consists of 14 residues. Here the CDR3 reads CASSHTGGSNEQFF. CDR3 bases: TGTGCCAGCAGCCATACGGGAGGGTCTAATGAGCAGTTCTTC.

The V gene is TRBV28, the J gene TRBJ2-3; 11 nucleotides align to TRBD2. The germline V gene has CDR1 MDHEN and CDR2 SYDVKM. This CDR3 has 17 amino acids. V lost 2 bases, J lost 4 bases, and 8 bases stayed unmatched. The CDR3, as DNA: TGTGCCAGCAGTTTACGCTTGGCTAGCGGGAGGTCAGATACGCAGTATTTT. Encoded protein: CASSLRLASGRSDTQYF.

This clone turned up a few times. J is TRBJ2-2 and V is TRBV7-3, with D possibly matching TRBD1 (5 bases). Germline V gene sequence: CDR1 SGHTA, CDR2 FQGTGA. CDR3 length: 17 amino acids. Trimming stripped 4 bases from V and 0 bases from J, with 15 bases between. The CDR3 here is CASSSSYETANTGELFF. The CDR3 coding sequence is TGTGCCAGCAGCTCTTCTTACGAGACAGCGAACACCGGGGAGCTGTTTTTT.

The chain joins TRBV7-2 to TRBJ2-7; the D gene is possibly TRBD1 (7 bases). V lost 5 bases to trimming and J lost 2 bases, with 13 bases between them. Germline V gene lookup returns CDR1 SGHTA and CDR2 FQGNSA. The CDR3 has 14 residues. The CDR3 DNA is TGTGCCAGCAGCCCCAGGGGGGCCACCTACGAGCAGTACTTC. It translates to CASSPRGATYEQYF.